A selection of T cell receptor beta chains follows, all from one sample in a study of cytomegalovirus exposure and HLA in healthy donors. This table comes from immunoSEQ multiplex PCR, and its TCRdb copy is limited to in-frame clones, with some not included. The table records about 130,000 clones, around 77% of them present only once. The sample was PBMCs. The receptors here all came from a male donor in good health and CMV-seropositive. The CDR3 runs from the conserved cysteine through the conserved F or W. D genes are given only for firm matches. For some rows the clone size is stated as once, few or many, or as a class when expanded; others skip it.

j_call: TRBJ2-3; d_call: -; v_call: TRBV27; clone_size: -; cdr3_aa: CASSPLSTDTQYF; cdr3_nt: TGTGCCAGCAGCCCCCTTAGCACAGATACGCAGTATTTT
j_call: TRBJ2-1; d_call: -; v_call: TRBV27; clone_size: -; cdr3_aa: CASRGTPRDEQFF; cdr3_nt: TGTGCCAGCAGGGGGACTCCGAGGGATGAGCAGTTCTTC
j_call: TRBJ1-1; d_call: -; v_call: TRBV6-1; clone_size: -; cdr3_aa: CASRPGGNTEAFF; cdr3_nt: TGTGCCAGCAGGCCGGGGGGCAACACTGAAGCTTTCTTT
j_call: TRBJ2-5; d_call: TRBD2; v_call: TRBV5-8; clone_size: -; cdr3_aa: CASSARLAGEWVQYF; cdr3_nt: TGTGCCAGCAGCGCCCGACTAGCGGGAGAGTGGGTGCAGTACTTC
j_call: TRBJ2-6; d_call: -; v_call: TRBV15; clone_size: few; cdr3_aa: CATSRVDSGANVLTF; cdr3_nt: TGTGCCACCAGCAGAGTAGACTCTGGGGCCAACGTCCTGACTTTC
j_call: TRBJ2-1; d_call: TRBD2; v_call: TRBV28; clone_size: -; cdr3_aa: CASSLALAAYNEQFF; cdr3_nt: TGTGCCAGCAGTTTAGCGCTAGCGGCCTACAATGAGCAGTTCTTC
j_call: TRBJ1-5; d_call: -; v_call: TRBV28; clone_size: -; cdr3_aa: CASSFPVNQPQHF; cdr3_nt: TGTGCCAGCAGTTTCCCCGTCAATCAGCCCCAGCATTTT
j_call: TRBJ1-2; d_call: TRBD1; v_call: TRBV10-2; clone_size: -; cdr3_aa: CASGDRDWYLNYGYTF; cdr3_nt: TGCGCCAGCGGGGACAGGGACTGGTACCTAAACTATGGCTACACCTTC
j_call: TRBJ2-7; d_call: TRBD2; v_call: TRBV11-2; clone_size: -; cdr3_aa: CASSLAGGPSYEQYF; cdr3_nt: TGTGCCAGCAGCTTAGCGGGGGGGCCCTCCTACGAGCAGTACTTC
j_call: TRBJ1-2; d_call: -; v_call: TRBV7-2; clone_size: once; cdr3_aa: CASSLGQPGNYGYTF; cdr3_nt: TGTGCCAGCAGCTTAGGCCAGCCGGGTAACTATGGCTACACCTTC
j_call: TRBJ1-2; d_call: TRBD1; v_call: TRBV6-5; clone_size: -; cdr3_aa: CASSYRLGHRGGYTF; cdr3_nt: TGTGCCAGCAGTTACCGCCTCGGGCACAGGGGCGGCTACACCTTC
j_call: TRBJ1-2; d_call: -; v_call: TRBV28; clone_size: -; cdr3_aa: CASSLQGLSTF; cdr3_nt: TGTGCCAGCAGTTTGCAGGGTCTCTCCACCTTC
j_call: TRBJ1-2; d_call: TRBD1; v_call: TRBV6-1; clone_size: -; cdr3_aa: CASDDRAAGGYTF; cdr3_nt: TGTGCCAGCGATGACAGGGCTGCTGGCGGCTACACCTTC
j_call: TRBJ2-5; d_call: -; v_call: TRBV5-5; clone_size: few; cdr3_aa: CASSLLLGSETQYF; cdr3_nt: TGTGCCAGCAGCTTGTTACTAGGGTCAGAGACCCAGTACTTC